This T cell receptor beta chain is drawn from a study of identical twins. Overall study findings and caveats: For out-of-frame beta sequences, excess twin sharing was weaker. Beta clonotypes that were abundant in cord blood contained fewer insertions, a pattern absent from memory repertoires.

On this clonotype: Its antigen remains unidentified.

Germline CDR1 and CDR2: MNHEY and SVGEGT. The CDR3 is made up of 15 amino acids. The germline V and J ends were trimmed by 4 bases and 0 bases, with 13 bases remaining between them. TCRdb re-called the 5' RACE reads through MiXCR, storing one row per CDR3 protein. Of a few hundred thousand distinct CDR3 sequences listed, 9.6% are singletons. The data also belong to a second study, concerning yellow fever vaccine responses in identical twins. That source reports: In identical twins, vaccine T cell responses appeared partly shared and partly individual.

The material sequenced was PBMCs. The chain links TRBV6-2 or TRBV6-3 to TRBJ2-7, with D unclear. The origin of this receptor is a young woman in good health. CDR3 coding DNA: TGTGCCAGCAGTTGGGGTGGCATTCCCTCCTACGAGCAGTACTTC. Encoded protein: CASSWGGIPSYEQYF.